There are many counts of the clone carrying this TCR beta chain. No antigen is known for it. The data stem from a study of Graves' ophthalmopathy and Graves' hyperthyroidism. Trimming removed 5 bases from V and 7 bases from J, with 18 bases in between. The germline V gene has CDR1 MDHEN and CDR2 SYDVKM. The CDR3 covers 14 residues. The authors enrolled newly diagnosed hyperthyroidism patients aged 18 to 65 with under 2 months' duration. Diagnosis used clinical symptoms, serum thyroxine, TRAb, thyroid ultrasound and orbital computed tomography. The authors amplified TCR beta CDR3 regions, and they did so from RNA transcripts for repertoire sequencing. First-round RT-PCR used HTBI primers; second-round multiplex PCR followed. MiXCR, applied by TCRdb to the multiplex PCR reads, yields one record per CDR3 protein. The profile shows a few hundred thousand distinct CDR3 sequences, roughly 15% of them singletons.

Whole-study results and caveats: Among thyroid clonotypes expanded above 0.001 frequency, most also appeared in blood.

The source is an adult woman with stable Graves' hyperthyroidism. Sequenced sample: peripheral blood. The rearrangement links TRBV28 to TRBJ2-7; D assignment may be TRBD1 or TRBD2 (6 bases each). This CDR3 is CASSLWRDQGEQYF. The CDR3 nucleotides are TGTGCCAGCAGTCTGTGGAGGGACCAGGGGGAGCAGTACTTC.